What follows describes a single T cell receptor beta chain. Its specificity is unknown. V lost 6 bases, J lost 9 bases, and 6 bases stayed unmatched. The CDR3 is made up of 13 amino acids. This entry belongs to a study of regulatory T cells in long-lasting Graves disease. Indicated time point: newly diagnosed GD, antithyroid drugs for less than 3 months. RNA isolated from PBMCs was used to make the TCR library. Study results and caveats: Persistent disease favored TRBV28, TRBJ1-2 and TRBJ2-5. Persistent Graves' patients showed less TCR diversity than newly diagnosed patients showed.

Libraries of TCR beta came from iRepertoire HTBI primers plus Arm-PCR of CDR3 regions. TCRdb re-derived calls from the multiplex PCR reads in MiXCR, one entry per CDR3 protein. In the table there are approximately 360,000 distinct CDR3 sequences, 12% of which are singletons. Separately, the same data were catalogued under a study of T cells in Graves' hyperthyroidism and ophthalmopathy. This second study notes: Uncontrolled infection, other autoimmune disease, pregnancy or lactation led to exclusion. Using 13 V-J features, a model discriminated ophthalmopathy from stable hyperthyroidism.

This specimen was peripheral blood mononuclear cells (PBMCs), taken at new diagnosis, from a patient treated with antithyroid drugs. The source is a woman between 18 and 29 years old with Graves disease. The gene calls are TRBV12-3 or TRBV12-4 and TRBJ2-2; 8 nucleotides align to TRBD2. CDR3 region: CASRTSDYRELFF. CDR3 DNA: TGTGCCAGCAGGACTAGCGATTACCGGGAGCTGTTTTTT.